This TCR beta chain was captured by sequencing in a study of CD8 T cells in Susac syndrome. With random hexamers, reverse transcription was performed on roughly 0.5 to 1 ug of RNA. TCRdb fed the immunoSEQ multiplex PCR reads into MiXCR, producing one record per CDR3 protein. The data contain some 260,000 distinct CDR3 sequences, 80% to 95% of them singletons. CDR1 and CDR2 (germline): MNHEY, SMNVEV (reference sequence). This CDR3 has 18 residues. V lost 6 bases and J lost 4; bases outside the gene matches: 12. CD8+ and CD4+ T cells taken from blood had their TCR beta sequenced. TEMRA cells were enriched by FACS, and CD4+ and CD8+ T cells were negatively isolated.

The chain employs TRBV27 and TRBJ1-6, with 10 bases lining up with TRBD1. The origin of this receptor is a human donor with multiple sclerosis. Sequenced input: CD4+ T cells from PBMCs. This chain's CDR3 is CASRSLDRGLGYNSPLHF. CDR3 nucleotide sequence: TGTGCCAGCAGATCCCTGGACAGGGGGTTAGGGTATAATTCACCCCTCCACTTT.